These 8 T cell receptor beta chains originate from one sample sequenced in a study of patients and donors after allogeneic stem cell transplantation. MiXCR, applied by TCRdb to the RT-PCR reads, yields one record per CDR3 protein. The sample gives about 23,000 distinct CDR3 sequences, around 28% of which show up once; 40% to 55% is in the top ten. Material for sequencing was blood, either unsorted or a sorted T cell fraction (not recorded which). These receptors were collected from a human donor who was either an allogeneic HSCT recipient or a stem cell or donor lymphocyte infusion donor (not recorded which). It is not recorded whose cells these are; they may come from a transplant donor.

The gene calls are TRBV6-5 and TRBJ2-1; a weak D match, TRBD1 (6 bases). The CDR3 loop spans 15 amino acids. Germline CDR1 MNHEY, CDR2 SVGAGI. V lost 6 bases and J lost 7, with 19 bases in between. CDR3 region: CASSPLAGVMNEQFF. For the CDR3, the DNA is TGTGCCAGCAGCCCTCTGGCAGGGGTAATGAATGAGCAGTTCTTC.

The sample holds a few counts of this clonotype. CDR3 sequence: CASSPLAGGRSTQYF. DNA of the CDR3: TGTGCCAGCAGCCCCTTAGCGGGGGGGAGAAGTACGCAGTATTTT. The chain couples TRBV7-2 to TRBJ2-3; TRBD2 matches 11 bases. Per the germline V gene, CDR1 is SGHTA and CDR2 is FQGNSA. The V and J ends lost 5 bases and 8 bases, in that order; junction bases with no gene match: 9. The CDR3 has 15 residues.

This clonotype has ten or more counts. The rearrangement uses TRBV9 and TRBJ1-6, with D perhaps TRBD1 (5 bases). This CDR3 region has 15 residues. Trimming cost V 4 bases and J 10 bases, with 18 bases left between them. The germline gives CDR1 SGDLS, CDR2 YYNGEE. CDR3 sequence: CASSPSGGGKSPLHF. Written as DNA, the CDR3 is TGTGCCAGCAGCCCCTCTGGGGGGGGAAAGTCACCCCTCCACTTT.

The chain couples TRBV3-1 to TRBJ1-6; D is uncertain. The germline CDR1 and CDR2 sequences are LGHDT and YNNKEL (reference sequence). The CDR3 sequence is 14 residues long. With 4 bases removed from V and 1 base from J, the gap between germline ends came to 5 bases. Here the CDR3 reads CASSRPSYNSPLHF. In DNA, the CDR3 is TGTGCCAGCAGCCGACCGTCCTATAATTCACCCCTCCACTTT.

This clonotype has at least ten counts. The J gene is TRBJ1-1, the V gene TRBV20-1; TRBD1 matches at 11 bases. The V gene's germline CDR1 is DFQATT and CDR2 SNEGSKA (reference sequence). The CDR3 is 15 residues long. Trimming took 5 bases from V and 11 from J; bases not matched to a gene: 16. The CDR3 nucleotides read TGCAGTGCTGAATTAACTGGGACAGGGGGGACCGGGGCTTTCTTT. It translates to CSAELTGTGGTGAFF.

V gene TRBV6-1 combines with J gene TRBJ2-1; D is undetermined. The CDR3 is 13 residues long. Germline loops: CDR1 MNHNS, CDR2 SASEGT. The germline V and J ends were trimmed by 2 bases and 7 bases, with 9 bases remaining between them. CDR3 DNA: TGTGCCAGCAGTGAATTTGGGGTTAATGAGCAGTTCTTC. Translated, it gives CASSEFGVNEQFF.

This clonotype was observed at least ten times. The rearrangement uses TRBV4-2 and TRBJ1-1; D uncertain. V was pared by 0 bases and J by 4 bases, with 6 bases between. Germline V gene data show CDR1 as LGHNA and CDR2 as YNFKEQ. The CDR3 runs to 13 residues. Written as DNA, the CDR3 is TGTGCCAGCAGCCAAGATGGTGGCACTGAAGCTTTCTTT. Its protein product is CASSQDGGTEAFF.

The V gene is TRBV6-1, the J gene TRBJ1-5; tentatively, D is TRBD1 (5 bases). The CDR3 covers 14 residues. Germline V gene sequence: CDR1 MNHNS, CDR2 SASEGT. Trimming left V 5 bases short and J 5 bases short, with 13 bases between. The CDR3 is CASSTRAGDQPQHF. The CDR3 coding sequence is TGTGCCAGCAGTACCAGGGCCGGCGATCAGCCCCAGCATTTT.